The 13 T cell receptor beta chains below come from one sample, sequenced in a study of T cell responses to AZD1222 COVID-19 vaccine. Measured with immunoSEQ multiplex PCR; TCRdb has only the in-frame clones, and not every one. The sample includes 140,000 or so clones, around 94% of them seen just once. The starting material was peripheral blood, obtained after recovery from COVID-19. The receptor source for this set is an adult who had recovered from COVID-19.

This chain connects TRBV27 to TRBJ1-2; D is perhaps TRBD1 (5 bases). Germline V gene lookup returns CDR1 MNHEY and CDR2 SMNVEV (reference sequence). The V end was cut by 5 bases, the J end by 4 bases, with 17 bases between. The CDR3 is 15 residues long. CDR3 sequence reads: CASSTNVWGGYGYTF. The CDR3 DNA is TGTGCCAGCAGTACAAACGTTTGGGGGGGCTATGGCTACACCTTC.

The chain carries TRBV30 and TRBJ1-2; 7 bases match TRBD1. After removal of 7 bases from V and 4 bases from J, the junction contained 9 bases not matched to a gene. The CDR3 is 13 residues long. CDR1 is GTSNPN and CDR2 is SVGIG in the germline V gene (reference sequence). In DNA, the CDR3 is TGTGCCTCTTCTAAACAGGGGTTCTATGGCTACACCTTC. Protein: CASSKQGFYGYTF.

V gene TRBV19 combines with J gene TRBJ2-1; the match to TRBD2 covers 13 bases. The CDR3 consists of 18 residues. The trim removed 5 bases at V and 6 bases at J, leaving 13 bases unmatched. Germline V lookup: CDR1 LNHDA, CDR2 SQIVND (reference sequence). In DNA form, the CDR3 reads TGTGCCAGTAGTTTTGCCGGGACTAGCGGGAAGAATCCCAATGAGCAGTTCTTC. The encoded protein is CASSFAGTSGKNPNEQFF.

This sequence joins TRBV19 and TRBJ1-4; D unclear. CDR1 is LNHDA, CDR2 SQIVND, per germline (reference sequence). The CDR3 runs to 17 residues. V was clipped by 0 bases and J by 0 bases, with 11 bases between them. CDR3 residues: CASSIDFGVATNEKLFF. The CDR3 DNA reads as TGTGCCAGTAGTATAGATTTTGGCGTCGCAACTAATGAAAAACTGTTTTTT.

This chain links TRBV28 with TRBJ2-7, with D perhaps matching TRBD1 (7 bases). The germline CDR1 and CDR2 sequences are MDHEN and SYDVKM. The V end lost 7 bases, the J end lost 3 bases, and 19 bases lay between the germline ends. This CDR3 comprises 15 residues. The CDR3 region has the DNA TGTGCCAGCATTGGAGGGGGCGTGGGGGACTACGAGCAGTACTTC. Protein product: CASIGGGVGDYEQYF.

The chain couples TRBV3-1 (or the pseudogene TRBV3-2) to TRBJ1-1, with unresolved D. CDR3 length: 12 amino acids. Germline CDR1 reads LGHDT; CDR2 reads YNNKEL (reference sequence). V shed 5 bases and J shed 4 bases, with 8 bases lying between them. The chain's CDR3 is CASSWGRTEAFF. CDR3 nucleotide sequence: TGTGCCAGCAGCTGGGGTCGCACTGAAGCTTTCTTT.

This clone was detected only a few times. The chain is built from TRBV5-6 and TRBJ1-3, with 8 bases aligning to TRBD1. The CDR3 loop spans 16 amino acids. Trimming removed 3 bases from V and 2 bases from J; junction bases left unmatched: 7. Germline V lookup: CDR1 SGHDT, CDR2 YYEEEE. CDR3 nucleotide sequence: TGTGCCAGCAGCTGGACAGGGAGTGTGACTGGAAACACCATATATTTT. Protein sequence: CASSWTGSVTGNTIYF.

The J gene is TRBJ1-3, the V gene TRBV2; D is uncertain. Trimming took off 8 bases at V and 4 bases at J, with 9 bases between the two ends. Germline assignment: CDR1 SNHLY and CDR2 FYNNEI. There are 12 residues in the CDR3. The CDR3 DNA sequence: TGTGCCAGCGCCCCGGGAGGAAACACCATATATTTT. This encodes CASAPGGNTIYF.

This rearrangement joins TRBV30 to TRBJ1-4, with D possibly being TRBD1 (6 bases). Looked up from germline, CDR1 is GTSNPN and CDR2 is SVGIG (reference sequence). CDR3 size: 14 residues. The ends were cut back, 7 bases at V and 8 bases at J, with 20 bases in the middle. The CDR3 spells CASTGASAGEKLFF. CDR3 sequence (DNA): TGTGCCTCCACGGGGGCCTCGGCAGGGGAAAAACTGTTTTTT.

This chain connects TRBV5-5 to TRBJ2-7, with 7 bases matching TRBD2. Unmatched junction bases numbered 3, after V lost 0 bases and J lost 3 bases. CDR1 is SGHKS and CDR2 is YYEKEE in the germline V gene (reference sequence). The CDR3 has 14 residues. The CDR3 loop is CASSLEASGYEQYF. The DNA for the CDR3 is TGTGCCAGCAGCTTGGAGGCTAGCGGCTACGAGCAGTACTTC.

The count of this clone is one. The chain uses TRBV7-9 and TRBJ2-3; 9 nucleotides match TRBD1. Germline trimming cut 8 bases from V and 5 bases from J; bases unmatched to any gene: 8. The CDR3 runs to 14 residues. Germline CDR1 is SEHNR and CDR2 is FQNEAQ (reference sequence). The CDR3 loop is CASAVGQGIDTQYF. The CDR3 coding sequence is TGTGCCAGCGCAGTGGGACAGGGAATAGATACGCAGTATTTT.

This clone was recorded only once. The gene calls are TRBV5-5 and TRBJ2-7; TRBD2 matches 8 bases. J was trimmed by 2 bases and V by 4 bases; bases with no gene match: 5. The CDR3 contains 14 residues. In germline, CDR1 is SGHKS, CDR2 YYEKEE (reference sequence). CDR3 sequence reads: CASSLTSVPYEQYF. In DNA, the CDR3 is TGTGCCAGCAGCCTGACTAGCGTACCCTACGAGCAGTACTTC.

The chain couples TRBV28 to TRBJ1-6; D uncertain. V lost 1 base, J lost 0 bases, and 4 bases lay in between. The V gene's germline CDR1 is MDHEN and CDR2 SYDVKM. The CDR3 covers 15 residues. The DNA of the CDR3 is TGTGCCAGCAGTTTATCGGGCTCCTATAATTCACCCCTCCACTTT. This encodes CASSLSGSYNSPLHF.